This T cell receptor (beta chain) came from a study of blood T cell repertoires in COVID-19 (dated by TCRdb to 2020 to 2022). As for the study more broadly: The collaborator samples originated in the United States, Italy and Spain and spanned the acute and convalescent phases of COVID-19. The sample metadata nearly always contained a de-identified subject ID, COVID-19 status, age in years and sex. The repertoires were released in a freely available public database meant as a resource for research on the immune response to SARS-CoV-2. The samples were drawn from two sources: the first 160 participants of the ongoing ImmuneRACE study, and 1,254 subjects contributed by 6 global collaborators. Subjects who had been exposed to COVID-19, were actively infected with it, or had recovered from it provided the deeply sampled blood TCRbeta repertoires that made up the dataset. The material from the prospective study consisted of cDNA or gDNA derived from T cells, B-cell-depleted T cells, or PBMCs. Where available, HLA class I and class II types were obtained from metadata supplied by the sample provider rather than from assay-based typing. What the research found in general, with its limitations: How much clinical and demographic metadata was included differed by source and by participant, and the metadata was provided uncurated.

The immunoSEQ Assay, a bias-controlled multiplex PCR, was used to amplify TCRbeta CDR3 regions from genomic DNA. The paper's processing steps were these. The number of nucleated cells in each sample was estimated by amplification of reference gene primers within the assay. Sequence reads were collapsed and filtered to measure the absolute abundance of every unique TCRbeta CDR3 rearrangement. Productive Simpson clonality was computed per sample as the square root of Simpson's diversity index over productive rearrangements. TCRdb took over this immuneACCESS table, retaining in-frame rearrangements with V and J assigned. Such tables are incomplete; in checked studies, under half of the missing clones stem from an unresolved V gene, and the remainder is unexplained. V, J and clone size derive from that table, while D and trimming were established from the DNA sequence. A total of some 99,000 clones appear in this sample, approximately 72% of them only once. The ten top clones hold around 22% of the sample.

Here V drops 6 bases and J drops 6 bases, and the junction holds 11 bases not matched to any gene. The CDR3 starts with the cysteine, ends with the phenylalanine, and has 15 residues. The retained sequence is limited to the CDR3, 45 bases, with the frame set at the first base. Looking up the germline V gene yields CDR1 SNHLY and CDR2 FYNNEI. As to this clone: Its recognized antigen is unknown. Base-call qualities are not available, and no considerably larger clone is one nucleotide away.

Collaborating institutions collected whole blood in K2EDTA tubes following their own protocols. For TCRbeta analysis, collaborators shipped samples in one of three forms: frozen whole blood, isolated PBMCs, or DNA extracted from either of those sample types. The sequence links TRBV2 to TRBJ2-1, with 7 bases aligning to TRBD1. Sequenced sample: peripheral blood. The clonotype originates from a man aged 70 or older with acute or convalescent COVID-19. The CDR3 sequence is CASRTQRGLGNEQFF. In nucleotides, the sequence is TGTGCCAGCAGGACCCAAAGGGGGCTGGGCAATGAGCAGTTCTTC.